The 5 T cell receptor delta chains below come from one sample, sequenced in a study of DNA immune sequencing with unique molecular identifiers. All 8 TRDV and 4 TRDJ genes were targeted in 32-plex amplification of genomic DNA. In about 3 barcoding PCR cycles, molecules received a 12-nucleotide UMI, then adapter PCR followed. TCRdb repeated clone calling on the multiplex PCR reads with CATT. The profile covers approximately 2,000 delta-chain clones, with about 14% appearing a single time and 50% to 65% taken by the ten largest. The specimen was gamma-delta T cells enriched from blood buffy coat, or unenriched PBMCs (not recorded which). The receptors were sampled from a human donor in good health.

Within the sample, this clone is medium-sized. The CDR3 region has the DNA TGTGCCTGTGACAAGGTACTGGGGGACACCGATAAACTCATCTTT. Amino acid sequence: CACDKVLGDTDKLIF. V is TRDV2 and J is TRDJ1; 8 nucleotides align to TRDD3. Per germline, CDR1 GEAIGNYY and CDR2 EKD. This CDR3 spans 15 amino acids. The V segment lost 2 bases and the J segment 0 bases; nucleotides outside the gene matches: 4.

As regards this clone: This DNA translates differently at residue 13 from the TCRdb protein, which is that of a much larger clone; a read error is likely, and the protein shown is the DNA's own translation. The rearrangement joins TRDV2 to TRDJ3; 9 positions match TRDD3. The CDR3 consists of 20 residues. Germline-derived CDR1 and CDR2 are GEAIGNYY and EKD. The CDR3 DNA sequence: TGTGCCTGTGATCCCATTGTACTGGGGGAAAGCTCCTCGGACACCCGACAGATGTTTTTC. Amino acid sequence: CACDPIVLGESSSDTRQMFF.

This clone came up a few times. This likely came from a read error, as a far larger clone is one base away. The same CDR3 also results from other DNA sequences found in this sample. The chain is built from TRDV2 and TRDJ1, with a weak D call TRDD3 (5 bases). The CDR3 is 17 amino acids. Germline assignment: CDR1 GEAIGNYY and CDR2 EKD. V lost 1 base and J 0 bases, leaving 17 bases between the germline ends. The DNA for the CDR3 is TGTGCCTGTGACACTCTGGGCGATGGAAAGTACACCGATAAACTCATCTTT. Protein: CACDTLGDGKYTDKLIF.

By share, this clone ranks as medium-sized. This sequence joins TRDV2 and TRDJ1; 7 bases are a match to TRDD3. J gave up 0 bases and V 2 bases, and 11 bases lay outside the gene matches. CDR3 size: 17 residues. The germline CDR1 and CDR2 sequences are GEAIGNYY and EKD. The CDR3 DNA follows: TGTGCCTGTGACATCGTTGGGGGAGGCCCGTACACCGATAAACTCATCTTT. Amino acids: CACDIVGGGPYTDKLIF.

There are a few counts of this clone. Being one base from a much bigger clone, this may be a read error. Other DNA sequences in the same sample also yield this CDR3. J is TRDJ1 and V is TRDV2, with D unresolved. Per the germline V gene, CDR1 is GEAIGNYY and CDR2 is EKD. Trimming left V 1 base short and J 0 bases short, with 23 bases between. The CDR3 consists of 19 residues. CDR3 amino acids: CACDTIAGPTVTDTDKLIF. The DNA of the CDR3 is TGTGCCTGTGACACGATAGCTGGTCCGACCGTGACAGACACCGATAAACTCATCTTT.